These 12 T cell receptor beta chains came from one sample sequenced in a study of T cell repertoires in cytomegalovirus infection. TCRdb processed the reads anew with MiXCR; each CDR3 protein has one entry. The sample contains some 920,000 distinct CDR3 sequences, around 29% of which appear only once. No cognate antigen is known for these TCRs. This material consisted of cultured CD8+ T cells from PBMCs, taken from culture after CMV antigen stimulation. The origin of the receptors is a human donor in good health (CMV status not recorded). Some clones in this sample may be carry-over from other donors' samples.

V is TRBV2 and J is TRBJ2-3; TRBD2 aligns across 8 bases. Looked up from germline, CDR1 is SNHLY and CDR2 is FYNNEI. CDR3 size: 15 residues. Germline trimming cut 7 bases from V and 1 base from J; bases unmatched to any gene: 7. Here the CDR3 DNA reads TGTGCCAGCACCGAGTTGACTAGCGGCACAGATACGCAGTATTTT. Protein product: CASTELTSGTDTQYF.

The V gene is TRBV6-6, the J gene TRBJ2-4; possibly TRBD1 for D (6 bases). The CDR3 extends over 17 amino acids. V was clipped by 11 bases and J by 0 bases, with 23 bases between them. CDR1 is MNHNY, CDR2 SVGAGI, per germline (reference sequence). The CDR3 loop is CASRRTRQDIAKNIQYF. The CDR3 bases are TGTGCCTCAAGAAGAACGAGACAGGATATAGCCAAAAACATTCAGTACTTC.

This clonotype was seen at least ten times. As DNA, the CDR3 is TGTGCCAGCAGCCAAAAGGGACTAGCGGGGCTCCAAGAGACCCAGTACTTC. Protein product: CASSQKGLAGLQETQYF. The chain carries TRBV7-6 and TRBJ2-5; 13 bases map to TRBD2. CDR1 is SGHVS, CDR2 FNYEAQ, per germline. CDR3 size: 17 residues. V was pared by 5 bases and J by 1 base, with 7 bases of the junction left unmatched. The whole variable domain, filled in from reference TRBV7-6 and TRBJ2-5, reads GAGVSQSPRYKVTKRGQDVALRCDPISGHVSLYWYRQALGQGPEFLTYFNYEAQQDKSGLPNDRFSAERPEGSISTLTIQRTEQRDSAMYRCASSQKGLAGLQETQYFGPGTRLLVL.

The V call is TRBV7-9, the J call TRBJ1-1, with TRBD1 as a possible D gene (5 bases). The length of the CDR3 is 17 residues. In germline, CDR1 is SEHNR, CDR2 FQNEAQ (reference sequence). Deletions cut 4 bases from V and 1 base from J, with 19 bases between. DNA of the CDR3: TGTGCCAGCAGCTCCGTCCGGGACCGAAACCAGAACACTGAAGCTTTCTTT. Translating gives CASSSVRDRNQNTEAFF.

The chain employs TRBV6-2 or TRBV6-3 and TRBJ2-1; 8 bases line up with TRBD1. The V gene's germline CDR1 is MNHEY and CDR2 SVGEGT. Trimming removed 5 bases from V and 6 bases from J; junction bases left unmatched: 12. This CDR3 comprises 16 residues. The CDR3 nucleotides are TGTGCCAGCAGTAATCCAGACAGGGGCCCCTCCAATGAGCAGTTCTTC. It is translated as CASSNPDRGPSNEQFF.

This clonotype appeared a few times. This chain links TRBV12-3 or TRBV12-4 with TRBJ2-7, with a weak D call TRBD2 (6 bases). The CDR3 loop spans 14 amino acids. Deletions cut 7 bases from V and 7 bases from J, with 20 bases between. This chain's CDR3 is CASKGGLSAFEQYF. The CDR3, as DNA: TGTGCCAGCAAAGGTGGACTATCCGCCTTTGAGCAGTACTTC.

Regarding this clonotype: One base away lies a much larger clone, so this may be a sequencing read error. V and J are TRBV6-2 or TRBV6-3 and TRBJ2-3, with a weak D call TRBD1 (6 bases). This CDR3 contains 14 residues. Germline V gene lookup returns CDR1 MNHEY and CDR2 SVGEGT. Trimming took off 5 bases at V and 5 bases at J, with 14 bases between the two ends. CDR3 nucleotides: TGTGCCAGCAGTACCAGACAGGAGATAGATACGCAGTATTTT. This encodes CASSTRQEIDTQYF.

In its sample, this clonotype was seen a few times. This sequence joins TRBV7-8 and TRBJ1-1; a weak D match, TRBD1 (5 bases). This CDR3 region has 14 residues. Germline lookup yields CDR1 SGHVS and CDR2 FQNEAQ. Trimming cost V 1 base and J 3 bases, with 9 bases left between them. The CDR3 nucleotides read TGTGCCAGCAGCTTAGGCGGGGCACACACTGAAGCTTTCTTT. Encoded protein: CASSLGGAHTEAFF. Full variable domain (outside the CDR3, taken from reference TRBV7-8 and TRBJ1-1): GAGVSQSPRYKVAKRGQDVALRCDPISGHVSLFWYQQALGQGPEFLTYFQNEAQLDKSGLPSDRFFAERPEGSVSTLKIQRTQQEDSAVYLCASSLGGAHTEAFFGQGTRLTVV.

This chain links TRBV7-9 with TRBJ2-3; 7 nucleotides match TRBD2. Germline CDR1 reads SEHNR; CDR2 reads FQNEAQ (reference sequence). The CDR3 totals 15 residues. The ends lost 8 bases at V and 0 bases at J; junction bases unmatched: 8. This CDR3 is CASRRGDRSTDTQYF. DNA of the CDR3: TGTGCCAGCCGCCGGGGGGATCGTAGCACAGATACGCAGTATTTT. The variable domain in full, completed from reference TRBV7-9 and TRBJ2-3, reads DTGVSQNPRHKITKRGQNVTFRCDPISEHNRLYWYRQTLGQGPEFLTYFQNEAQLEKSRLLSDRFSAERPKGSFSTLEIQRTEQGDSAMYLCASRRGDRSTDTQYFGPGTRLTVL.

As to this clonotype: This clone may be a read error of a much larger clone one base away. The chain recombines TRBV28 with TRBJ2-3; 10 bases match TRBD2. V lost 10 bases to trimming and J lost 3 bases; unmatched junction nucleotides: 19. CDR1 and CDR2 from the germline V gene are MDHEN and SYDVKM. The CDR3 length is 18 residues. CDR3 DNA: TGTGCCAACAGAACTTATGCCCACCTAGCGGGGGTTACAGATACGCAGTATTTT. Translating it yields CANRTYAHLAGVTDTQYF.

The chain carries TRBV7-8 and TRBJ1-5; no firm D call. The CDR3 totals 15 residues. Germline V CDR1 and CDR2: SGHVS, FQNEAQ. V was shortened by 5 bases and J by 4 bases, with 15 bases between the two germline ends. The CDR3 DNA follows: TGTGCCAGCAGCCCCAGGAGCGGCTATAATCAGCCCCAGCATTTT. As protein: CASSPRSGYNQPQHF.

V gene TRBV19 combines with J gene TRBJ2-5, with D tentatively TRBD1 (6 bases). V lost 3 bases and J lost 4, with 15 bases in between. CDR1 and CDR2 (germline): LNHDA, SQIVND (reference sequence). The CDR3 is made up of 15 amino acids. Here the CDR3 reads CASSIGPGARETQYF. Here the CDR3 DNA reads TGTGCCAGTAGTATCGGGCCAGGGGCGAGAGAGACCCAGTACTTC.